Below are 26 T cell receptor beta chains sequenced from a single sample in a study of OX40 agonist ivuxolimab in advanced cancers. Here immunoSEQ multiplex PCR was the method, and the copy in TCRdb shows in-frame clones only, minus some. This table has over 150,000 clones, approximately 94% appearing once. The sequencing used CD4+ or CD8+ T cells sorted from blood, collected in a trial of the OX40 agonist ivuxolimab. The receptors come from an adult with an advanced solid tumor such as melanoma, head and neck, liver or kidney cancer.

This clone was seen a single time. The chain joins TRBV29-1 to TRBJ1-2; D is unresolved. The germline V gene encodes CDR1 SQVTM and CDR2 ANQGSEA. Trimming cost V 7 bases and J 1 base, with 10 bases left between them. CDR3 length: 12 residues. This CDR3 reads CSATPSNYGYTF. The CDR3 DNA reads TGCAGCGCGACTCCAAGTAACTATGGCTACACCTTC.

This clone has a single count. The V and J genes are TRBV18 and TRBJ2-1; D perhaps matches TRBD2 (6 bases). There are 16 residues in the CDR3. The germline V gene has CDR1 KGHSH and CDR2 LQKENI. V was cut by 4 bases and J by 3 bases, with 16 bases left in between. This chain's CDR3 is CASSLLAGTDYNEQFF. DNA for the CDR3: TGTGCCAGCTCACTCCTCGCCGGGACTGACTACAATGAGCAGTTCTTC. The full variable domain, with the rest looked up from reference TRBV18 and TRBJ2-1, is NAGVMQNPRHLVRRRGQEARLRCSPMKGHSHVYWYRQLPEEGLKFMVYLQKENIIDESGMPKERFSAEFPKEGPSILRIQQVVRGDSAAYFCASSLLAGTDYNEQFFGPGTRLTVL.

In this sample, this clone turned up once. The gene calls are TRBV28 and TRBJ2-2; D perhaps matches TRBD1 (5 bases). Germline CDR1 and CDR2: MDHEN and SYDVKM. V was pared by 6 bases and J by 5 bases, with 13 bases between. The CDR3 length is 14 residues. CDR3 amino acids: CASRAGLTTGELFF. The CDR3, as DNA: TGTGCCAGCAGGGCAGGGTTAACGACCGGGGAGCTGTTTTTT.

The chain combines TRBV7-9 with TRBJ1-6, with D possibly TRBD1 on 6 matching bases. The V gene's germline CDR1 is SEHNR and CDR2 FQNEAQ (reference sequence). The CDR3 has 14 amino acids. The V gene lost 5 bases and the J gene lost 3 bases, with 8 bases spanning the gap. The CDR3 DNA reads as TGTGCCAGCAGCCGACAGGTCTATAATTCACCCCTCCACTTT. This sequence encodes CASSRQVYNSPLHF.

This clone was seen just once. This sequence joins TRBV6-6 and TRBJ1-5; TRBD1 is a possible D gene (6 bases). With 3 bases removed from V and 1 base from J, the gap between germline ends came to 10 bases. The germline V gene has CDR1 MNHNY and CDR2 SVGAGI (reference sequence). This CDR3 spans 15 amino acids. CDR3 DNA: TGTGCCAGCAGTTATGGGGGGCTGAGCAATCAGCCCCAGCATTTT. This gives the protein CASSYGGLSNQPQHF.

In regard to this clone: Additional DNA sequences in this sample encode the identical CDR3. The genes are TRBV7-2 and TRBJ1-2; D unresolved. Trimming left V 1 base short and J 1 base short, with 4 bases between. This CDR3 spans 13 amino acids. Germline V gene lookup returns CDR1 SGHTA and CDR2 FQGNSA. The CDR3: CASSLGGNYGYTF. The CDR3 DNA is TGTGCCAGCAGCTTAGGTGGTAACTATGGCTACACCTTC.

The rearrangement joins TRBV29-1 to TRBJ2-6; maybe TRBD2 (7 bases). Trimming stripped 7 bases from V and 2 bases from J, with 12 bases between. The CDR3 loop spans 14 amino acids. Germline CDR1 SQVTM, CDR2 ANQGSEA. The CDR3 sequence: CSAPGGPGANVLTF. CDR3 nucleotides: TGCAGCGCCCCCGGGGGGCCTGGGGCCAACGTCCTGACTTTC.

The chain recombines TRBV5-6 with TRBJ2-3; 10 nucleotides agree with TRBD1. The V gene's germline CDR1 is SGHDT and CDR2 YYEEEE. The CDR3 contains 15 residues. The trim removed 6 bases at V and 3 bases at J, leaving 7 bases unmatched. DNA for the CDR3: TGTGCCAGCATCCGGACAGGGGGTTTTACAGATACGCAGTATTTT. The encoded protein is CASIRTGGFTDTQYF.

The chain recombines TRBV19 with TRBJ2-2; the D is unclear. Trimming cost V 7 bases and J 3 bases, with 9 bases left between them. Per germline, CDR1 LNHDA and CDR2 SQIVND (reference sequence). This CDR3 contains 13 residues. The CDR3 sequence is CASNPLYTGELFF. As DNA, the CDR3 is TGTGCCAGTAACCCTCTATACACCGGGGAGCTGTTTTTT.

V usage is TRBV7-2 and J usage is TRBJ1-1; no firm D call. The CDR3 has 15 amino acids. Germline V gene data show CDR1 as SGHTA and CDR2 as FQGNSA. Trimming removed 4 bases from V and 0 bases from J, with 12 bases in between. CDR3 bases: TGTGCCAGCAGCTACGGCTCACAGTTGAACACTGAAGCTTTCTTT. It is translated as CASSYGSQLNTEAFF. Looking up the rest from reference TRBV7-2 and TRBJ1-1 gives the full variable domain: GAGVSQSPSNKVTEKGKDVELRCDPISGHTALYWYRQSLGQGLEFLIYFQGNSAPDKSGLPSDRFSAERTGGSVSTLTIQRTQQEDSAVYLCASSYGSQLNTEAFFGQGTRLTVV.

The V gene is TRBV2, the J gene TRBJ1-6; D is unclear. V lost 6 bases to trimming and J lost 0 bases, with 6 bases between them. Germline V gives CDR1 SNHLY, CDR2 FYNNEI. This CDR3 contains 14 residues. The CDR3 is CASRSSSYNSPLHF. The CDR3 DNA reads as TGTGCCAGCAGGTCGAGCTCCTATAATTCACCCCTCCACTTT. Full variable domain (missing parts from reference TRBV2 and TRBJ1-6): EPEVTQTPSHQVTQMGQEVILRCVPISNHLYFYWYRQILGQKVEFLVSFYNNEISEKSEIFDDQFSVERPDGSNFTLKIRSTKLEDSAMYFCASRSSSYNSPLHFGNGTRLTVT.

This clone occurred once. The rearrangement links TRBV7-2 to TRBJ2-7; D is ambiguous. CDR3 length equals 12 residues. V lost 5 bases and J 1 base, leaving 6 bases between the germline ends. Germline V lookup: CDR1 SGHTA, CDR2 FQGNSA. The CDR3 DNA reads as TGTGCCAGCAGCCCCGGGTCCTACGAGCAGTACTTC. Its protein is CASSPGSYEQYF.

This chain uses TRBV28 with TRBJ1-2, with TRBD1 identical over 9 bases. After removal of 6 bases from V and 2 bases from J, the junction contained 4 bases not matched to a gene. This CDR3 contains 14 residues. From germline, CDR1 is MDHEN and CDR2 SYDVKM. The CDR3 DNA is TGTGCCAGCAGGCCCGGACAGGGGAACTATGGCTACACCTTC. It codes for CASRPGQGNYGYTF.

The J gene is TRBJ2-1, the V gene TRBV7-9; D is possibly TRBD1 (5 bases). Germline V gives CDR1 SEHNR, CDR2 FQNEAQ (reference sequence). V lost 2 bases and J 9 bases, leaving 8 bases between the germline ends. This CDR3 region has 12 residues. CDR3 nucleotides: TGTGCCAGCAGCTTACCCCAGGGTGAGCAGTTCTTC. This translates into CASSLPQGEQFF.

The count of this clone is one. Other DNA sequences in this specimen translate into the identical CDR3. This rearrangement joins TRBV9 to TRBJ2-2; either TRBD1 or TRBD2 may fit D (5 bases each). The ends were cut back, 3 bases at V and 4 bases at J, with 10 bases in the middle. Per the germline V gene, CDR1 is SGDLS and CDR2 is YYNGEE. This CDR3 has 14 amino acids. In DNA, the CDR3 is TGTGCCAGCAGCGGGGGGTGGGGCACCGGGGAGCTGTTTTTT. Protein product: CASSGGWGTGELFF.

The chain is built from TRBV5-5 and TRBJ1-1; no clear D gene. CDR3 length equals 14 residues. The V gene's germline CDR1 is SGHKS and CDR2 YYEKEE (reference sequence). Trimming shortened V by 1 base and J by 3 bases, and 10 bases separated the two germline ends. CDR3 region: CASSLWEVDTEAFF. The CDR3 DNA reads TGTGCCAGCAGCTTGTGGGAGGTGGACACTGAAGCTTTCTTT.

The genes are TRBV6-1 and TRBJ2-3; D uncertain. The length of the CDR3 is 14 residues. V lost 4 bases to trimming and J lost 0 bases, with 8 bases between them. CDR1 is MNHNS, CDR2 SASEGT, per germline. The CDR3 DNA sequence: TGTGCCAGCAGTGTCCTGATAAGCACAGATACGCAGTATTTT. Translating gives CASSVLISTDTQYF.

The chain recombines TRBV7-9 with TRBJ2-5; D unresolved. This CDR3 contains 14 residues. CDR1 and CDR2 from the germline V gene are SEHNR and FQNEAQ (reference sequence). With 2 bases removed from V and 5 bases from J, the gap between germline ends came to 12 bases. The CDR3 region is CASSLYLDSETQYF. Here the CDR3 DNA reads TGTGCCAGCAGCTTATATCTAGATTCGGAGACCCAGTACTTC. The full variable domain, completed using reference TRBV7-9 and TRBJ2-5, is DTGVSQNPRHKITKRGQNVTFRCDPISEHNRLYWYRQTLGQGPEFLTYFQNEAQLEKSRLLSDRFSAERPKGSFSTLEIQRTEQGDSAMYLCASSLYLDSETQYFGPGTRLLVL.

The gene calls are TRBV18 and TRBJ2-2; 9 bases align to TRBD1. V was pared by 3 bases and J by 4 bases, with 3 bases of the junction left unmatched. Looked up from germline, CDR1 is KGHSH and CDR2 is LQKENI. The CDR3 spans 15 residues. The CDR3 DNA reads TGTGCCAGCTCACCGGGACAGGGCAGCACCGGGGAGCTGTTTTTT. Its protein is CASSPGQGSTGELFF.

V is TRBV18 and J is TRBJ2-3, with TRBD2 identical over 10 bases. This CDR3 region has 16 residues. The V and J ends lost 0 bases and 1 base, in that order; junction bases with no gene match: 1. CDR1 KGHSH and CDR2 LQKENI come from the germline V gene. CDR3 sequence (DNA): TGTGCCAGCTCACCACCCGGACTAGCGGGCACAGATACGCAGTATTTT. Translated, it gives CASSPPGLAGTDTQYF.

The chain combines TRBV12-5 with TRBJ1-4, with D uncertain. Germline values: CDR1 LGHNT, CDR2 FRNRAP. With 6 bases removed from V and 0 bases from J, the gap between germline ends came to 5 bases. CDR3 length: 13 residues. CDR3 residues: CASGGATNEKLFF. CDR3 DNA sequence: TGTGCTAGTGGCGGAGCAACTAATGAAAAACTGTTTTTT.

The chain joins TRBV25-1 to TRBJ1-3; 10 bases are a match to TRBD1. Germline CDR1 reads MGHDK; CDR2 reads SYGVNS. V gave up 1 base and J gave up 3 bases; unmatched junction bases: 3. This CDR3 spans 16 amino acids. The CDR3: CASSELGTGDGNTIYF. CDR3 DNA sequence: TGTGCCAGCAGTGAATTGGGGACAGGGGATGGAAACACCATATATTTT.

The chain combines TRBV19 with TRBJ2-3; 8 bases are shared with TRBD2. The CDR3 consists of 16 residues. The trim removed 2 bases at V and 3 bases at J, leaving 7 bases unmatched. Germline CDR1 is LNHDA and CDR2 is SQIVND (reference sequence). For the CDR3, the DNA is TGTGCCAGTAGTATACCGGGAGGGGACTTGACAGATACGCAGTATTTT. Amino acids: CASSIPGGDLTDTQYF.

The CDR3 here is CASILAREYF. CDR3 coding DNA: TGCGCCAGCATACTAGCCCGGGAGTATTTT. The chain recombines TRBV10-1 with TRBJ2-3; TRBD2 might be the D (6 bases). Germline CDR1 and CDR2: WNHNN and SYGVQD (reference sequence). CDR3 length: 10 amino acids. The germline V and J ends were trimmed by 7 bases and 13 bases, with 12 bases remaining between them.

V is TRBV15 and J is TRBJ1-2, with TRBD1 as a possible D gene (5 bases). There are 14 residues in the CDR3. V lost 2 bases and J 0 bases, leaving 7 bases between the germline ends. The germline CDR1 and CDR2 sequences are LNHNV and YYDKDF (reference sequence). CDR3: CATSRTGPNYGYTF. In DNA, the CDR3 is TGTGCCACCAGCAGAACGGGGCCTAACTATGGCTACACCTTC.

The table lists this clone with a count of one. The gene calls are TRBV30 and TRBJ2-7; the match to TRBD2 covers 11 bases. J was trimmed by 1 base and V by 3 bases; bases with no gene match: 2. The CDR3 loop spans 14 amino acids. The germline gives CDR1 GTSNPN, CDR2 SVGIG (reference sequence). The CDR3 coding sequence is TGTGCCTGGAGACTAGCGGGAGCGTCCTACGAGCAGTACTTC. It codes for CAWRLAGASYEQYF.